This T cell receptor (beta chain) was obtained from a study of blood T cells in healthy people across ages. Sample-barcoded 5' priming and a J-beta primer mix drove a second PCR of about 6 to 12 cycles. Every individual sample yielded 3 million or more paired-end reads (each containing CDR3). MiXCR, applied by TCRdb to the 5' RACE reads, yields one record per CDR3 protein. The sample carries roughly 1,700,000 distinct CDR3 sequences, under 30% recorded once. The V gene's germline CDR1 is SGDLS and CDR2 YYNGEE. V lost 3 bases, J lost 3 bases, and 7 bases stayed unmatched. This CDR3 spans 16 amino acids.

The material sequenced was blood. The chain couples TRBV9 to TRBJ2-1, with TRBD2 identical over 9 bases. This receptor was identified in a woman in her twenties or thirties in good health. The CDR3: CASSANPSGVYNEQFF. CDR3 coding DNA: TGTGCCAGCAGCGCAAATCCTAGCGGGGTCTACAATGAGCAGTTCTTC. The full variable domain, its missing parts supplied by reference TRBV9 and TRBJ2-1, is DSGVTQTPKHLITATGQRVTLRCSPRSGDLSVYWYQQSLDQGLQFLIQYYNGEERAKGNILERFSAQQFPDLHSELNLSSLELGDSALYFCASSANPSGVYNEQFFGPGTRLTVL.